The 26 T cell receptor beta chains below were found in one sample sequenced in a study of OX40 agonist ivuxolimab in advanced cancers. Repertoires were generated with immunoSEQ multiplex PCR, while TCRdb's copy carries only in-frame clones and drops some. The sample has about 5,700 clones, about nine tenths seen once. Material: CD4+ or CD8+ T cells sorted from blood, obtained in a trial of the OX40 agonist ivuxolimab. The origin of the receptors is an adult with an advanced solid tumor such as melanoma, head and neck, liver or kidney cancer.

The chain combines TRBV5-6 with TRBJ2-1; no firm D call. The CDR3 consists of 13 residues. The germline V gene has CDR1 SGHDT and CDR2 YYEEEE. Trimming pared 6 bases from V and 8 bases from J, leaving 15 bases between. The CDR3 region is CASMRAALDEQFF. In DNA, the CDR3 is TGTGCCAGCATGCGAGCAGCATTAGATGAGCAGTTCTTC. The whole variable domain, remainder taken from reference TRBV5-6 and TRBJ2-1, is DAGVTQSPTHLIKTRGQQVTLRCSPKSGHDTVSWYQQALGQGPQFIFQYYEEEERQRGNFPDRFSGHQFPNYSSELNVNALLLGDSALYLCASMRAALDEQFFGPGTRLTVL.

The chain uses TRBV27 and TRBJ2-7, with 9 bases fitting TRBD1. The germline gives CDR1 MNHEY, CDR2 SMNVEV (reference sequence). This CDR3 comprises 16 residues. The trim removed 1 base at V and 7 bases at J, leaving 11 bases unmatched. DNA for the CDR3: TGTGCCAGCAGTTTATTTAGGGGACAGGGTTCTGCAGAGCAGTACTTC. This sequence encodes CASSLFRGQGSAEQYF.

The chain recombines TRBV2 with TRBJ2-3, with TRBD2 matching 10 bases. The germline V gene encodes CDR1 SNHLY and CDR2 FYNNEI. The junction had 3 bases not matched to a gene; V was cut back by 4 bases and J by 5 bases. This CDR3 is 14 amino acids long. CDR3: CASSASGSIDTQYF. The DNA of the CDR3 is TGTGCCAGCAGTGCTAGCGGGAGTATAGATACGCAGTATTTT.

The chain links TRBV6-5 to TRBJ2-1, with D perhaps TRBD1 (5 bases). The CDR3 has 13 amino acids. Germline assignment: CDR1 MNHEY and CDR2 SVGAGI. V gave up 5 bases and J gave up 9 bases, with 14 bases separating them. CDR3 sequence (DNA): TGTGCCAGCAGTGTGGCGACAGCGAGTGAGCAGTTCTTC. It translates to CASSVATASEQFF.

The chain couples TRBV29-1 to TRBJ2-1, with 15 bases fitting TRBD2. Losses at the gene ends were 3 bases for V and 0 bases for J; bases not matched to a gene: 3. The CDR3 runs to 17 residues. Germline assignment: CDR1 SQVTM and CDR2 ANQGSEA. As DNA, the CDR3 is TGCAGCGTTGATGGACTAGCGGGAGGGCCCTCCTACAATGAGCAGTTCTTC. It specifies CSVDGLAGGPSYNEQFF.

The V and J genes are TRBV5-4 and TRBJ2-1, with D tentatively TRBD1 or TRBD2 (5 bases each). The CDR3 is made up of 14 amino acids. Germline CDR1 SGHNT, CDR2 YYREEE (reference sequence). V lost 4 bases and J 4 bases, leaving 12 bases between the germline ends. The CDR3 loop is CASSEGTNYNEQFF. The CDR3 DNA follows: TGTGCCAGCAGCGAGGGGACCAATTACAATGAGCAGTTCTTC.

This chain joins TRBV5-6 and TRBJ2-1; a weak D match, TRBD1 (5 bases). V was trimmed by 0 bases and J by 0 bases, leaving 7 bases between them. Germline-derived CDR1 and CDR2 are SGHDT and YYEEEE. The CDR3 is 15 residues long. CDR3 loop: CASSLAGHSYNEQFF. The CDR3 DNA sequence: TGTGCCAGCAGCTTGGCAGGGCACTCCTACAATGAGCAGTTCTTC. Drawing the rest from reference TRBV5-6 and TRBJ2-1, the complete variable domain is DAGVTQSPTHLIKTRGQQVTLRCSPKSGHDTVSWYQQALGQGPQFIFQYYEEEERQRGNFPDRFSGHQFPNYSSELNVNALLLGDSALYLCASSLAGHSYNEQFFGPGTRLTVL.

This clone occurred once. The rearrangement uses TRBV27 and TRBJ1-5, with 8 bases lining up with TRBD1. Unmatched junction bases numbered 7, after V lost 5 bases and J lost 7 bases. In germline, CDR1 is MNHEY, CDR2 SMNVEV (reference sequence). The length of the CDR3 is 14 residues. This chain's CDR3 is CASSPPGGRQPQHF. As DNA, the CDR3 is TGTGCCAGCAGTCCCCCAGGGGGCCGACAGCCCCAGCATTTT.

The chain couples TRBV27 to TRBJ2-6; D call uncertain. V was clipped by 4 bases and J by 2 bases, with 0 bases between them. Germline CDR1 and CDR2: MNHEY and SMNVEV (reference sequence). CDR3 length: 12 amino acids. In nucleotides, the CDR3 is TGTGCCAGCAGTTCTGGGGCCAACGTCCTGACTTTC. This translates into CASSSGANVLTF.

The chain couples TRBV6-4 to TRBJ2-3, with no clear D. Germline V gene lookup returns CDR1 MRHNA and CDR2 SNTAGT. The CDR3 is 14 residues long. Trimming removed 2 bases from V and 2 bases from J, with 8 bases in between. The CDR3 nucleotides read TGTGCCAGCAGTGACAAGGGCCCCACAGATACGCAGTATTTT. It specifies CASSDKGPTDTQYF.

The chain links TRBV27 to TRBJ2-1; TRBD2 aligns across 8 bases. The CDR3 is made up of 16 amino acids. In germline, CDR1 is MNHEY, CDR2 SMNVEV (reference sequence). Trimming at V came to 2 bases and at J to 4 bases, leaving 7 bases not matched to a gene. CDR3 loop: CASSLAGGTQYNEQFF. The CDR3 region has the DNA TGTGCCAGCAGTTTAGCGGGAGGTACCCAGTACAATGAGCAGTTCTTC.

The chain is built from TRBV9 and TRBJ2-1; tentative D call: TRBD2 (6 bases). The V end lost 3 bases, the J end lost 5 bases, and 12 bases lay between the germline ends. Germline loops: CDR1 SGDLS, CDR2 YYNGEE. The CDR3 consists of 14 residues. For the CDR3, the DNA is TGTGCCAGCAGCGATCGACTAGGACACAATGAGCAGTTCTTC. Its protein product is CASSDRLGHNEQFF.

This clone was seen once. The J gene is TRBJ2-3, the V gene TRBV7-9, with a weak D call TRBD2 (6 bases). The germline V gene encodes CDR1 SEHNR and CDR2 FQNEAQ (reference sequence). The CDR3 has 16 amino acids. Trimming cost V 5 bases and J 2 bases, with 17 bases left between them. The DNA of the CDR3 is TGTGCCAGCAGCGGCCGCGGGGCTAACCCCACAGATACGCAGTATTTT. This codes for CASSGRGANPTDTQYF.

The rearrangement uses TRBV5-1 and TRBJ2-1; no definite D call. V lost 0 bases, J lost 10 bases, and 8 bases lay in between. The germline CDR1 and CDR2 sequences are SGHRS and YFSETQ. CDR3 length: 12 residues. The CDR3 DNA is TGCGCCAGCAGCTTGGTTTCATGGGAGCAGTTCTTC. This encodes CASSLVSWEQFF.

By its share, this clone is medium-sized. V usage is TRBV19 and J usage is TRBJ1-1; D is unresolved. The V and J ends lost 3 bases and 4 bases respectively, with 9 bases between them. Germline CDR1 reads LNHDA; CDR2 reads SQIVND (reference sequence). This CDR3 is built from 13 residues. The chain's CDR3 is CASSISGSTEAFF. The CDR3 nucleotides are TGTGCCAGTAGTATTAGTGGGTCCACTGAAGCTTTCTTT.

This clone was detected a few times. The chain has TRBV5-4 and TRBJ1-2, with 7 positions matching TRBD1. CDR3 length: 17 amino acids. The V and J ends lost 1 base and 3 bases, in that order; junction bases with no gene match: 12. Per the germline V gene, CDR1 is SGHNT and CDR2 is YYREEE (reference sequence). CDR3 bases: TGTGCCAGCAGCTTGTCGACAGGGTTCATTGTGGACTATGGCTACACCTTC. Its protein product is CASSLSTGFIVDYGYTF.

The chain recombines TRBV6-6 with TRBJ2-1; no reliable D call. The V gene lost 6 bases and the J gene lost 5 bases, with 8 bases spanning the gap. This CDR3 is built from 12 residues. The germline CDR1 and CDR2 sequences are MNHNY and SVGAGI (reference sequence). The CDR3: CASSPLNNEQFF. The CDR3 DNA reads as TGTGCCAGCAGCCCACTAAACAATGAGCAGTTCTTC.

The V call is TRBV5-4, the J call TRBJ2-7, with D possibly being TRBD1 or TRBD2 (5 bases each). Between the trimmed V and J ends, which lost 4 bases and 2 bases, there was a span of 19 bases. Germline lookup yields CDR1 SGHNT and CDR2 YYREEE (reference sequence). The CDR3 totals 16 residues. DNA of the CDR3: TGTGCCAGCAGCCAGGGACCCGAAGGCACAGCCTACGAGCAGTACTTC. Its protein product is CASSQGPEGTAYEQYF.

The chain couples TRBV10-2 to TRBJ2-7; TRBD2 is a possible D gene (5 bases). The CDR3 runs 15 residues. Between the trimmed V and J ends, which lost 5 bases and 0 bases, there was a span of 14 bases. Germline V gives CDR1 WSHSY, CDR2 SAAADI. The CDR3 DNA reads as TGCGCCAGCAGTTCTTTAGCGTCAAGCTCCTACGAGCAGTACTTC. The encoded protein is CASSSLASSSYEQYF.

This clone was seen more than once but under ten times. The V call is TRBV19, the J call TRBJ1-1; D is uncertain. Germline V gene data show CDR1 as LNHDA and CDR2 as SQIVND (reference sequence). The CDR3 length is 15 residues. Between the trimmed V and J ends, which lost 3 bases and 0 bases, there was a span of 11 bases. CDR3: CASSMLWTLNTEAFF. CDR3 DNA sequence: TGTGCCAGTAGTATGCTTTGGACCCTGAACACTGAAGCTTTCTTT.

The chain recombines TRBV5-6 with TRBJ1-5; the D gene is possibly TRBD1 (6 bases). Trimming removed 2 bases from V and 1 base from J, with 7 bases in between. Germline CDR1 reads SGHDT; CDR2 reads YYEEEE. CDR3 length: 14 residues. The CDR3 nucleotides read TGTGCCAGCAGCTTCGGGACAAGCAATCAGCCCCAGCATTTT. Protein sequence: CASSFGTSNQPQHF.

V gene TRBV19 combines with J gene TRBJ1-1; D may be TRBD1 (6 bases). V lost 1 base and J lost 5, with 14 bases in between. Germline assignment: CDR1 LNHDA and CDR2 SQIVND (reference sequence). The CDR3 covers 15 residues. DNA of the CDR3: TGTGCCAGTAGTATAGTGGGGGCGAGTGGTACTGAAGCTTTCTTT. Translating it yields CASSIVGASGTEAFF.

V gene TRBV7-9 combines with J gene TRBJ1-2; D is perhaps TRBD1 (6 bases). Germline loops: CDR1 SEHNR, CDR2 FQNEAQ (reference sequence). With 5 bases removed from V and 5 bases from J, the gap between germline ends came to 18 bases. There are 15 residues in the CDR3. CDR3 DNA: TGTGCCAGCAGCGATGGCACGGGACACCTTTATGGCTACACCTTC. This gives the protein CASSDGTGHLYGYTF.

V gene TRBV5-5 combines with J gene TRBJ1-2; a weak D match, TRBD1 (6 bases). The CDR3 contains 15 residues. The ends were cut back, 0 bases at V and 8 bases at J, with 17 bases in the middle. Germline lookup yields CDR1 SGHKS and CDR2 YYEKEE (reference sequence). The CDR3 region is CASSLEQGLYNGYTF. In DNA, the CDR3 is TGTGCCAGCAGCTTGGAACAGGGCCTTTATAACGGCTACACCTTC.

This clone was detected only once. The chain carries TRBV29-1 and TRBJ1-2, with 9 bases matching TRBD1. Trimming cost V 5 bases and J 7 bases; bases outside gene matches: 8. This CDR3 has 13 residues. Germline values: CDR1 SQVTM, CDR2 ANQGSEA. DNA for the CDR3: TGCAGCGTTACAGGGGGCGCGGGTGGTGGCTACACCTTC. Residues: CSVTGGAGGGYTF.

The V gene is TRBV13, the J gene TRBJ2-5, with D possibly TRBD2 on 6 matching bases. The CDR3 has 15 amino acids. Germline CDR1 is PRHDT and CDR2 is FYEKMQ (reference sequence). V was trimmed by 4 bases and J by 0 bases, leaving 12 bases between them. CDR3 sequence (DNA): TGTGCCAGCAGCTCGGGACTCCGGGACCAAGAGACCCAGTACTTC. Its protein is CASSSGLRDQETQYF.